This T cell receptor beta chain was captured by sequencing in a study of T-cell reconstitution after alpha-beta-depleted transplantation in children. The study's findings and limits: Reported findings indicate that, about two months after transplant, alpha-beta T cells came from several hundred expanded clones, which were derived from non-depleted graft cells. Surviving recipient T cells and intrathymic progenitors accounted for some patients' high TCRbeta diversity at day 60. The main origin of T-cell counts and diversity one year after transplant was newly produced T cells.

A TCRbeta library incorporating unique molecular identifiers was prepared. TCRdb reprocessed the PCR reads via MiXCR and lists one record per CDR3 protein. Found here are about 48,000 distinct CDR3 sequences, around 5.9% of them singletons; the top ten hold 30%. This clonotype was recorded at least ten times. Its antigen is unknown. This CDR3 spans 14 amino acids. Germline CDR1 and CDR2: MDHEN and SYDVKM. V was clipped by 6 bases and J by 4 bases, with 16 bases between them. V and J are TRBV28 and TRBJ2-7; a weak D match, TRBD2 (7 bases). This TCR was recovered from a female patient aged 2-15 years who had a stem cell transplant for aplastic anemia, so the T cells may come from the graft donor. The sequencing used PBMCs, mostly from graft donor cells, collected 60 days after TCRalphabeta/CD19-depleted stem cell transplant. The CDR3 loop is CASSSGTLVYEQYF. DNA for the CDR3: TGTGCCAGCAGCAGCGGGACACTGGTTTACGAGCAGTACTTC.